The 19 T cell receptor beta chains in this list originate from one sample, sequenced in a study of blood T cell repertoires in COVID-19. Generated by immunoSEQ multiplex PCR, the TCRdb table keeps only in-frame clones and is missing some. The sample consists of around 130,000 clones, more than 80% of them appearing once. Sample: peripheral blood. All receptors derive from a woman aged 55 to 70 with acute or convalescent COVID-19.

V is TRBV7-2 and J is TRBJ1-1; 7 bases match TRBD1. CDR1 is SGHTA, CDR2 FQGNSA, per germline. CDR3 length: 14 amino acids. V lost 5 bases, J lost 1 base, and 4 bases stayed unmatched. The CDR3 sequence: CASSTRTGNTEAFF. CDR3 DNA sequence: TGTGCCAGCAGCACCCGGACAGGGAACACTGAAGCTTTCTTT.

This clone was seen a handful of times. The chain couples TRBV27 to TRBJ1-2; D call uncertain. This CDR3 is built from 13 residues. Per germline, CDR1 MNHEY and CDR2 SMNVEV (reference sequence). V was clipped by 8 bases and J by 6 bases, with 16 bases between them. CDR3: CASSGRAGNGYTF. CDR3 bases: TGTGCCAGCTCCGGGCGGGCGGGCAATGGCTACACCTTC.

The chain has TRBV12-5 and TRBJ1-1; 7 nucleotides align to TRBD1. V lost 7 bases and J lost 7; bases outside the gene matches: 15. The germline V gene encodes CDR1 LGHNT and CDR2 FRNRAP. The CDR3 has 15 residues. CDR3 sequence: CASVRTGLRVNEAFF. The CDR3, as DNA: TGTGCTAGTGTCCGGACAGGATTGAGGGTGAATGAAGCTTTCTTT.

The chain carries TRBV19 and TRBJ1-6; unclear D gene. Trimming removed 3 bases from V and 15 bases from J, with 15 bases in between. The length of the CDR3 is 13 residues. Per the germline V gene, CDR1 is LNHDA and CDR2 is SQIVND (reference sequence). The CDR3 nucleotides are TGTGCCAGTAGTATCGGGCAGGAGCGGGTCCTCCACTTT. Its protein product is CASSIGQERVLHF.

V is TRBV12-5 and J is TRBJ2-3; no definite D call. The CDR3 loop spans 14 amino acids. CDR1 is LGHNT and CDR2 is FRNRAP in the germline V gene. With 3 bases removed from V and 6 bases from J, the gap between germline ends came to 13 bases. CDR3: CASGFLNGGDTQYF. CDR3 coding DNA: TGTGCTAGTGGTTTCCTCAACGGCGGCGATACGCAGTATTTT.

V is TRBV19 and J is TRBJ1-3; D remains unclear. Trimming pared 5 bases from V and 2 bases from J, leaving 10 bases between. Germline assignment: CDR1 LNHDA and CDR2 SQIVND (reference sequence). The CDR3 sequence is 14 residues long. The CDR3, as DNA: TGTGCCAGTAGTGTCGGGGTGACTGGAAACACCATATATTTT. Amino acids: CASSVGVTGNTIYF. The whole variable domain, filled in from reference TRBV19 and TRBJ1-3, reads DGGITQSPKYLFRKEGQNVTLSCEQNLNHDAMYWYRQDPGQGLRLIYYSQIVNDFQKGDIAEGYSVSREKKESFPLTVTSAQKNPTAFYLCASSVGVTGNTIYFGEGSWLTVV.

The chain couples TRBV6-6 to TRBJ2-3, with TRBD1 identical over 10 bases. Germline CDR1 and CDR2: MNHNY and SVGAGI (reference sequence). The CDR3 has 14 amino acids. V was pared by 8 bases and J by 0 bases, with 2 bases of the junction left unmatched. CDR3 sequence: CASRDRGSTDTQYF. The CDR3 DNA reads TGTGCCAGCCGGGACAGGGGTAGCACAGATACGCAGTATTTT.

This clone was counted once. V gene TRBV7-9 combines with J gene TRBJ2-3; 7 nucleotides agree with TRBD1. Trimming cost V 7 bases and J 2 bases; bases outside gene matches: 15. Germline V gene data show CDR1 as SEHNR and CDR2 as FQNEAQ (reference sequence). The length of the CDR3 is 17 residues. In nucleotides, the CDR3 is TGTGCCAGCAACGACCCTACAGGGGCGGTAGTCACAGATACGCAGTATTTT. Its protein product is CASNDPTGAVVTDTQYF.

This clone occurred once. V and J are TRBV27 and TRBJ1-3; D remains unclear. V was trimmed by 5 bases and J by 0 bases, leaving 11 bases between them. This CDR3 is built from 15 residues. Germline lookup yields CDR1 MNHEY and CDR2 SMNVEV (reference sequence). CDR3 nucleotides: TGTGCCAGCAGTCCAACGGTCGCCTCTGGAAACACCATATATTTT. Translated: CASSPTVASGNTIYF.

This chain links TRBV7-2 with TRBJ2-4, with 7 bases that match TRBD1. J was trimmed by 0 bases and V by 1 base; bases with no gene match: 3. The CDR3 spans 16 residues. Looked up from germline, CDR1 is SGHTA and CDR2 is FQGNSA. CDR3 sequence reads: CASSLGQGLAKNIQYF. As DNA, the CDR3 is TGTGCCAGCAGCTTAGGACAGGGATTAGCCAAAAACATTCAGTACTTC.

The gene calls are TRBV24-1 and TRBJ1-2; perhaps TRBD1 as D (6 bases). The V end was cut by 3 bases, the J end by 6 bases, with 10 bases between. The germline CDR1 and CDR2 sequences are KGHDR and SFDVKD. The CDR3 has 13 amino acids. In nucleotides, the CDR3 is TGTGCCACCAGTGATAACAGGGTGGATGGCTACACCTTC. This translates into CATSDNRVDGYTF.

The chain uses TRBV3-1 (or the pseudogene TRBV3-2) and TRBJ1-1, with 8 bases aligning to TRBD1. V gave up 4 bases and J gave up 1 base; unmatched junction bases: 2. This CDR3 contains 14 residues. Germline V gives CDR1 LGHDT, CDR2 YNNKEL (reference sequence). The CDR3 region is CASSPQGANTEAFF. DNA for the CDR3: TGTGCCAGCAGCCCTCAGGGGGCGAACACTGAAGCTTTCTTT.

The chain is built from TRBV18 and TRBJ2-5; TRBD1 agrees at 9 bases. The germline V gene encodes CDR1 KGHSH and CDR2 LQKENI. V gave up 1 base and J gave up 5 bases; unmatched junction bases: 8. The CDR3 is 16 residues long. In DNA form, the CDR3 reads TGTGCCAGCTCACCACAGAACAGGGGGCGAGGCGAGACCCAGTACTTC. It specifies CASSPQNRGRGETQYF.

The V call is TRBV18, the J call TRBJ1-1, with 8 nucleotides matching TRBD1. V gave up 3 bases and J gave up 4 bases; unmatched junction bases: 10. Germline lookup yields CDR1 KGHSH and CDR2 LQKENI. The CDR3 totals 16 residues. This CDR3 is CASSPTTAGGFTEAFF. DNA for the CDR3: TGTGCCAGCTCACCGACAACGGCAGGGGGCTTCACTGAAGCTTTCTTT.

V gene TRBV12-5 combines with J gene TRBJ1-3; D is possibly TRBD1 (5 bases). V lost 3 bases, J lost 0 bases, and 24 bases lay in between. The CDR3 runs 20 residues. Germline CDR1 and CDR2: LGHNT and FRNRAP. The DNA of the CDR3 is TGTGCTAGTGGTTTTAAAGAAGGGGCCTGGAATACTCACTCTGGAAACACCATATATTTT. It is translated as CASGFKEGAWNTHSGNTIYF.

The chain employs TRBV5-6 and TRBJ1-3, with D possibly matching TRBD1 (6 bases). The CDR3 covers 13 residues. Between the trimmed V and J ends, which lost 0 bases and 9 bases, there was a span of 10 bases. Germline CDR1 reads SGHDT; CDR2 reads YYEEEE. CDR3 sequence (DNA): TGTGCCAGCAGCTTGGGGCAGGGGAGCACCATATATTTT. Translation gives CASSLGQGSTIYF. The full variable domain, its missing parts supplied by reference TRBV5-6 and TRBJ1-3, is DAGVTQSPTHLIKTRGQQVTLRCSPKSGHDTVSWYQQALGQGPQFIFQYYEEEERQRGNFPDRFSGHQFPNYSSELNVNALLLGDSALYLCASSLGQGSTIYFGEGSWLTVV.

CDR3 DNA: TGCGCCAGCAGCCAAACAGGGGGCGTCTATGGCTACACCTTC. This encodes CASSQTGGVYGYTF. The chain carries TRBV4-1 and TRBJ1-2; the match to TRBD1 covers 9 bases. The CDR3 sequence is 14 residues long. The V segment lost 2 bases and the J segment 4 bases; nucleotides outside the gene matches: 2. The V gene's germline CDR1 is MGHRA and CDR2 YSYEKL.

The genes are TRBV10-3 and TRBJ2-3; 7 nucleotides line up with TRBD2. V dropped 8 bases and J dropped 2; count of bases not matched to a gene: 7. CDR3 length: 14 residues. The germline gives CDR1 ENHRY, CDR2 SYGVKD. The CDR3 nucleotides are TGTGCCATCTCGGGAAGCGGGGACACAGATACGCAGTATTTT. It specifies CAISGSGDTDTQYF.

The chain is built from TRBV29-1 and TRBJ1-4; D is ambiguous. V was shortened by 3 bases and J by 3 bases, with 11 bases between the two germline ends. Germline CDR1 SQVTM, CDR2 ANQGSEA. The CDR3 consists of 14 residues. CDR3 bases: TGCAGCGTTGAGTCGGGGAATCCTAATGAAAAACTGTTTTTT. It encodes CSVESGNPNEKLFF.